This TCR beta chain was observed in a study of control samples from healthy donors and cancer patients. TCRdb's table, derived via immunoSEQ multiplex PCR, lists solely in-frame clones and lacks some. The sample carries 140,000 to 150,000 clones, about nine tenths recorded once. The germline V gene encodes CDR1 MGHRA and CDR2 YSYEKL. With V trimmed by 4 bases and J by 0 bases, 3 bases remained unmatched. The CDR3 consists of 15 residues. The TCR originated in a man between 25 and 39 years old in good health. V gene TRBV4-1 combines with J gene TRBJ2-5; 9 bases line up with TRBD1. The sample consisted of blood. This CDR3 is CASSRTGADQETQYF. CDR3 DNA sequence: TGCGCCAGCAGCCGGACAGGGGCGGACCAAGAGACCCAGTACTTC.